The rows below give T cell receptor beta chains drawn from one sample of a study of T cell changes during pregnancy in multiple sclerosis. Some clones are missing from TCRdb's copy, which holds only in-frame ones; the method was immunoSEQ multiplex PCR. The data contain about 40,000 clones, approximately 89% of them singletons. This sample comprised peripheral blood, obtained in the first trimester of pregnancy. The receptors here all came from a female donor in good health, enrolled as a control in a pregnancy study. Each CDR3 is given with its conserved first and last residue. A D gene is named only where the DNA matches it firmly. Some rows mark clone size as missing; the rest say once, few, many or name a class of expanded clone.

V,J,size,D,CDR3,DNA
TRBV29-1,TRBJ2-3,once,TRBD1,CSVPGTAFTDTQYF,TGCAGCGTCCCCGGGACAGCCTTCACAGATACGCAGTATTTT
TRBV4-3,TRBJ2-1,.,.,CASSQETGSSYNEQFF,TGCGCCAGCAGCCAAGAAACAGGGAGCTCCTACAATGAGCAGTTCTTC
TRBV7-8,TRBJ1-6,few,.,CASSLEAQRAYNSPLHF,TGTGCCAGCAGCCTTGAGGCCCAAAGAGCCTATAATTCACCCCTCCACTTT
TRBV7-2,TRBJ2-1,.,TRBD2,CASSPSNSGGHYNEQFF,TGTGCCAGCAGCCCCTCCAATAGCGGGGGGCACTACAATGAGCAGTTCTTC
TRBV6-5,TRBJ2-5,.,TRBD1,CASRNGQANGAQYF,TGTGCCAGCAGAAACGGACAGGCCAATGGGGCCCAGTACTTC
TRBV7-2,TRBJ2-1,.,TRBD2,CASSLKTSGSQYNEQFF,TGTGCCAGCAGCTTAAAGACTAGCGGGAGCCAATACAATGAGCAGTTCTTC
TRBV2,TRBJ1-6,.,.,CASSESGSNSPLHF,TGTGCCAGCAGTGAGTCAGGGTCGAATTCACCCCTCCACTTT
TRBV27,TRBJ2-1,.,.,CASSLSLSSYNEQFF,TGTGCCAGCAGTTTATCACTGAGCTCCTACAATGAGCAGTTCTTC
TRBV6-5,TRBJ1-2,.,TRBD1,CASSLRQGGQGGGYTF,TGTGCCAGCAGTTTGCGACAAGGGGGACAGGGAGGTGGCTACACCTTC
TRBV6-6,TRBJ1-5,.,TRBD1,CASSYGDRGEGQPQHF,TGTGCCAGCAGTTACGGGGACAGGGGGGAAGGGCAGCCCCAGCATTTT
TRBV28,TRBJ1-1,.,TRBD1,CASSSYRGNTEAFF,TGTGCCAGCAGCTCCTACAGGGGGAACACTGAAGCTTTCTTT
TRBV9,TRBJ1-5,.,.,CASSVDRAGQPQHF,TGTGCCAGCAGCGTAGATCGCGCCGGGCAGCCCCAGCATTTT
TRBV14,TRBJ2-1,.,TRBD2,CASSQVASGSISYNEQFF,TGTGCCAGCAGCCAAGTAGCTAGCGGGAGTATTTCCTACAATGAGCAGTTCTTC
TRBV4-2,TRBJ2-3,.,.,CASSEGTLQDTQYF,TGTGCCAGCAGCGAAGGGACTTTACAGGATACGCAGTATTTT
TRBV30,TRBJ2-6,once,TRBD1,CAWSPNRGPGANVLTF,TGTGCCTGGAGTCCCAACAGGGGGCCCGGGGCCAACGTCCTGACTTTC
TRBV19,TRBJ1-2,.,TRBD1,CASSDTGAANYGYTF,TGTGCCAGTAGTGATACAGGGGCGGCTAACTATGGCTACACCTTC
TRBV9,TRBJ2-4,.,TRBD2,CASSVDPGGATAKNIQYF,TGTGCCAGCAGCGTAGACCCGGGGGGGGCTACAGCCAAAAACATTCAGTACTTC
TRBV29-1,TRBJ1-1,.,.,CSADRIFNTEAFF,TGCAGCGCCGACAGAATTTTTAACACTGAAGCTTTCTTT
TRBV28,TRBJ2-3,.,TRBD1,CASNGQGGGTDTQYF,TGTGCCAGCAATGGACAGGGGGGGGGCACAGATACGCAGTATTTT
TRBV9,TRBJ2-3,few,TRBD2,CASSGSGLSTDTQYF,TGTGCCAGCAGCGGTAGCGGGTTAAGCACAGATACGCAGTATTTT
TRBV19,TRBJ2-3,.,TRBD2,CASRTLRTSGSTDTQYF,TGTGCCAGTAGGACGCTCCGGACTAGCGGGAGCACAGATACGCAGTATTTT
TRBV12-5,TRBJ1-1,.,.,CASGLQGNTEAFF,TGTGCTAGTGGGCTACAGGGGAACACTGAAGCTTTCTTT
TRBV7-9,TRBJ1-2,.,.,CASSLDGRVAGYTF,TGTGCCAGCAGCTTAGATGGCAGGGTGGCGGGCTACACCTTC
TRBV5-6,TRBJ2-5,.,TRBD2,CASSLMASGEKETQYF,TGTGCCAGCAGCTTGATGGCTAGCGGGGAGAAAGAGACCCAGTACTTC
TRBV28,TRBJ1-1,few,TRBD1,CASSRDRATEAFF,TGTGCCAGCAGTCGGGACAGGGCCACTGAAGCTTTCTTT
TRBV7-6,TRBJ1-2,.,.,CASSLVDRTSNYGYTF,TGTGCCAGCAGCTTAGTTGACCGGACATCTAACTATGGCTACACCTTC
TRBV6-4,TRBJ2-5,.,TRBD1,CASSDSDGTTGVGETQYF,TGTGCCAGCAGTGACTCTGACGGGACCACAGGGGTCGGAGAGACCCAGTACTTC
TRBV5-1,TRBJ2-3,.,TRBD2,CASSPDSGGADTQYF,TGCGCCAGCAGCCCTGATTCGGGGGGGGCAGATACGCAGTATTTT
TRBV7-2,TRBJ2-6,.,.,CASSLLSGYESSGANVLTF,TGTGCCAGCAGCCTCCTCTCGGGGTATGAAAGCTCTGGGGCCAACGTCCTGACTTTC
TRBV30,TRBJ2-2,.,.,CAWSVGQGHGELFF,TGTGCCTGGAGTGTAGGGCAGGGGCACGGGGAGCTGTTTTTT
TRBV18,TRBJ2-7,.,.,CASSQAGWEQYF,TGTGCCAGCTCACAAGCAGGGTGGGAGCAGTACTTC
TRBV19,TRBJ2-3,.,.,CASRRTDTQYF,TGTGCCAGTAGGCGTACAGATACGCAGTATTTT
TRBV25-1,TRBJ2-1,.,.,CATSRWGDNEQFF,TGTGCCACCTCTCGGTGGGGGGACAATGAGCAGTTCTTC
TRBV12-5,TRBJ2-5,.,TRBD1,CASDATGGETQYF,TGTGCTAGTGACGCCACAGGGGGAGAGACCCAGTACTTC
TRBV11-3,TRBJ2-3,.,TRBD2,CASSFLGNLAGDTQYF,TGTGCCAGCAGCTTTTTAGGTAACCTAGCGGGGGATACGCAGTATTTT
TRBV21-1,TRBJ1-1,.,.,CASSHAVGQGLGAFF,TGTGCCAGCAGCCATGCAGTGGGACAGGGACTTGGGGCTTTCTTT
TRBV5-1,TRBJ2-7,.,TRBD2,CVQGLREGGYEQYF,TGCGTTCAAGGTTTGCGGGAGGGGGGGTACGAGCAGTACTTC
TRBV19,TRBJ1-2,once,.,CASSTQGGGYTF,TGTGCCAGTAGTACACAGGGTGGCGGCTACACCTTC
TRBV6-6,TRBJ2-3,.,.,CAGLDEAVSDTQYF,TGTGCCGGCCTCGACGAGGCGGTGAGCGATACGCAGTATTTT
TRBV4-2,TRBJ2-5,.,TRBD2,CASSQAGTSGVQETQYF,TGTGCCAGCAGCCAAGCCGGGACTAGCGGTGTACAAGAGACCCAGTACTTC
TRBV2,TRBJ1-5,.,.,CASRLDRMSNQPQHF,TGTGCCAGCAGGCTTGACAGGATGAGCAATCAGCCCCAGCATTTT
TRBV5-4,TRBJ1-1,few,.,CASSFRGSEAFF,TGTGCCAGCAGCTTCCGGGGGTCTGAAGCTTTCTTT
TRBV5-4,TRBJ2-3,.,TRBD2,CASSSLTSGGADTQYF,TGTGCCAGCAGCTCCCTGACTAGCGGGGGGGCAGATACGCAGTATTTT
TRBV5-1,TRBJ2-2,.,TRBD1,CASSTRDRGRWQDTGELFF,TGCGCCAGCAGCACCCGGGACAGGGGGCGGTGGCAGGACACCGGGGAGCTGTTTTTT